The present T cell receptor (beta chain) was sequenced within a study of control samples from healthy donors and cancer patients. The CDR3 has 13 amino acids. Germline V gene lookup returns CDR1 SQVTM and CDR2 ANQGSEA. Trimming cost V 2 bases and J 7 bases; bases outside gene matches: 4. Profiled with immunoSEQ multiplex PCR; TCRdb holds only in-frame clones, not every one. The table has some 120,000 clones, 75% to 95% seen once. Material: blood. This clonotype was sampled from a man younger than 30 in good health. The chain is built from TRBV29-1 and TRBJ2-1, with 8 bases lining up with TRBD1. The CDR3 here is CSVESTGGNEQFF. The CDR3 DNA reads TGCAGCGTTGAAAGTACAGGGGGAAATGAGCAGTTCTTC.